This TCR beta chain was identified during a study of blood T cell repertoires in COVID-19 (dated by TCRdb to 2018 to 2021). About the study as a whole: Samples covering the acute and convalescent phases of COVID-19 were provided by collaborators in the United States, Italy and Spain. The material from the prospective study consisted of cDNA or gDNA derived from T cells, B-cell-depleted T cells, or PBMCs. Subjects who had been exposed to COVID-19, were actively infected with it, or had recovered from it provided the deeply sampled blood TCRbeta repertoires that made up the dataset. The repertoires were released in a freely available public database intended as a resource for research on the immune response to SARS-CoV-2. Samples came from the ongoing ImmuneRACE study (first 160 participants) plus 1,254 subjects from 6 global collaborators. Nearly every sample came with metadata listing a de-identified subject ID, COVID-19 status, age in years and sex. Where HLA class I and class II types were available, the types were taken from metadata supplied by the sample provider, not from assay-based typing. The paper's findings and limits, for the study overall: How much clinical and demographic metadata was included differed by source and by participant, and the metadata was provided uncurated.

This clone was detected once. What antigen it recognizes has not been identified. Qualities for individual bases were not recorded, and no much larger clone is one base off. TCRbeta CDR3 regions were amplified from genomic DNA by means of the immunoSEQ Assay, a bias-controlled multiplex PCR. In the paper's pipeline: Nucleated cell counts per sample were estimated from amplification of reference gene primers within the assay. To quantify the absolute abundance of each unique TCRbeta CDR3 rearrangement, sequence reads were collapsed and filtered. For each sample, productive Simpson clonality was calculated by taking the square root of Simpson's diversity index across productive rearrangements. TCRdb retrieved this table from immuneACCESS and kept in-frame rearrangements only. Not all clones are present; in checked studies, unresolved V genes account for under half, and no reason is known for the remainder. V, J and clone size were drawn from that table, and D and trimming were deduced from the DNA. This sample lists hundreds of thousands of clones; under 90% were detected once. The ten largest clones add up to 8% to 9.5% of the sample.

The V end loses 1 base and the J end loses 1 base, and a stretch of 7 bases separates them. Inclusive of the bounding cysteine and phenylalanine, the CDR3 is 14 residues long. The DNA shown is the 42-base CDR3, in frame from base 1. From the germline V gene, CDR1 is SGHAT and CDR2 is FQNNGV. A second Seattle source provided samples from volunteer blood donors who had recovered from COVID-19. Whole blood was collected in K2EDTA tubes by collaborating institutions according to the institutions' own protocols. For TCRbeta analysis, collaborator samples were shipped as frozen whole blood, as isolated PBMCs, or as DNA extracted from either sample type.

The sequence derives from a woman aged 50 to 65 who had recovered from COVID-19. The sequenced sample was peripheral blood. This chain joins TRBV11-2 to TRBJ1-2; the D gene is perhaps TRBD1, from 5 matching bases. The nucleotide sequence is given as TGTGCCAGCAGCTTAGCCGGGGGTAACTATGGCTACACCTTC. Translated, this is CASSLAGGNYGYTF.